The next 14 T cell receptor beta chains were all read from a single sample in a study of control samples from healthy donors and cancer patients. Clones were sequenced by immunoSEQ multiplex PCR, and TCRdb holds only the in-frame ones, with some missing. The sample has approximately 100,000 clones, 85% to 90% seen once. Sequencing input: blood. Source of these receptors: a man aged 25 to 40 in good health.

V usage is TRBV7-9 and J usage is TRBJ2-5, with 13 positions matching TRBD2. The junction had 5 bases not matched to a gene; V was cut back by 5 bases and J by 5 bases. Per the germline V gene, CDR1 is SEHNR and CDR2 is FQNEAQ (reference sequence). The CDR3 covers 15 residues. For the CDR3, the DNA is TGTGCCAGCAGCGTCCCGGGACTAGCGGGGGAGACCCAGTACTTC. This sequence encodes CASSVPGLAGETQYF.

This clone was counted once. The chain carries TRBV27 and TRBJ1-2, with D perhaps matching TRBD1 (6 bases). The CDR3 consists of 12 residues. Germline V gives CDR1 MNHEY, CDR2 SMNVEV (reference sequence). V lost 10 bases and J 8 bases, leaving 17 bases between the germline ends. The CDR3 is CATCSEQGGYTF. CDR3 in DNA: TGTGCCACCTGCAGTGAACAGGGAGGCTACACCTTC.

This clone was detected once. This chain connects TRBV5-4 to TRBJ1-1; perhaps TRBD1 as D (5 bases). This CDR3 is built from 17 residues. CDR1 and CDR2 from the germline V gene are SGHNT and YYREEE (reference sequence). Trimming removed 4 bases at V and 4 bases at J, with 23 bases between. CDR3 in DNA: TGTGCCAGCAGCCCTGGGGGAGGTTTCTGGAGGGGCACTGAAGCTTTCTTT. This sequence encodes CASSPGGGFWRGTEAFF.

CDR3 DNA sequence: TGCGCCAGGAGACAGGGGACTACGAACACCGGGGAGCTGTTTTTT. Translating gives CARRQGTTNTGELFF. The chain has TRBV5-1 and TRBJ2-2; maybe TRBD1 (8 bases). Germline lookup yields CDR1 SGHRS and CDR2 YFSETQ. The V end lost 8 bases, the J end lost 0 bases, and 14 bases lay between the germline ends. This CDR3 comprises 15 residues.

J is TRBJ2-7 and V is TRBV2, with TRBD2 identical over 7 bases. Germline V gene sequence: CDR1 SNHLY, CDR2 FYNNEI. V dropped 6 bases and J dropped 4; count of bases not matched to a gene: 12. The length of the CDR3 is 15 residues. In DNA, the CDR3 is TGTGCCAGCAGCTCCTACACTAGCGCGAGTTACGAGCAGTACTTC. Protein sequence: CASSSYTSASYEQYF.

The chain joins TRBV24-1 to TRBJ1-2; TRBD1 aligns across 7 bases. CDR1 is KGHDR and CDR2 is SFDVKD in the germline V gene. CDR3 length: 15 amino acids. V shed 3 bases, J shed 4 bases, and the junction held 7 bases outside the gene matches. For the CDR3, the DNA is TGTGCCACCAGTGATACGGGACAGCAGATCTATGGCTACACCTTC. This sequence encodes CATSDTGQQIYGYTF.

The chain carries TRBV2 and TRBJ1-1, with D maybe TRBD1 (5 bases). The CDR3 sequence is 18 residues long. Between the trimmed V and J ends, which lost 4 bases and 2 bases, there was a span of 23 bases. Germline-derived CDR1 and CDR2 are SNHLY and FYNNEI. CDR3 loop: CASSGAATGVHSNTEAFF. CDR3 DNA: TGTGCCAGCAGTGGGGCGGCAACAGGAGTCCATTCAAACACTGAAGCTTTCTTT.

The chain recombines TRBV9 with TRBJ2-2, with D possibly matching TRBD2 (5 bases). With 3 bases removed from V and 0 bases from J, the gap between germline ends came to 9 bases. The germline gives CDR1 SGDLS, CDR2 YYNGEE. This CDR3 is 15 amino acids long. The CDR3, as DNA: TGTGCCAGCAGCGAGCGGTATCCGAACACCGGGGAGCTGTTTTTT. Translated, it gives CASSERYPNTGELFF.

This chain uses TRBV28 with TRBJ1-2; the match to TRBD1 covers 10 bases. CDR1 MDHEN and CDR2 SYDVKM come from the germline V gene. The CDR3 loop spans 14 amino acids. Losses at the gene ends were 2 bases for V and 7 bases for J; bases not matched to a gene: 4. The chain's CDR3 is CASSLRQGARGYTF. CDR3 sequence (DNA): TGTGCCAGCAGTTTAAGACAGGGGGCGCGTGGCTACACCTTC.

This chain joins TRBV6-1 and TRBJ2-2; D uncertain. This CDR3 is built from 14 residues. The germline V and J ends were trimmed by 3 bases and 7 bases, with 12 bases remaining between them. Per the germline V gene, CDR1 is MNHNS and CDR2 is SASEGT. CDR3 amino acids: CASSEQVYIGELFF. Here the CDR3 DNA reads TGTGCCAGCAGTGAGCAGGTTTACATCGGGGAGCTGTTTTTT.

This chain connects TRBV27 to TRBJ1-2, with 9 bases aligning to TRBD1. Germline V CDR1 and CDR2: MNHEY, SMNVEV (reference sequence). Trimming removed 6 bases from V and 8 bases from J; junction bases left unmatched: 10. This CDR3 is built from 14 residues. CDR3 loop: CASRPMGQGTGYTF. Here the CDR3 DNA reads TGTGCCAGCAGGCCGATGGGACAGGGCACAGGCTACACCTTC.

The CDR3: CASSPLSQRSNQPQHF. The CDR3 region has the DNA TGTGCCAGCAGCCCATTATCCCAAAGGAGCAATCAGCCCCAGCATTTT. The chain employs TRBV5-5 and TRBJ1-5; D is undetermined. From germline, CDR1 is SGHKS and CDR2 YYEKEE (reference sequence). Trimming took off 4 bases at V and 1 base at J, with 15 bases between the two ends. The CDR3 sequence is 16 residues long.

The rearrangement links TRBV9 to TRBJ2-3; 7 nucleotides align to TRBD1. Germline CDR1 and CDR2: SGDLS and YYNGEE. J lost 2 bases, V lost 3 bases, and 3 bases had no gene match. The CDR3 has 14 amino acids. Here the CDR3 DNA reads TGTGCCAGCAGCGACGGGACAGCCACAGATACGCAGTATTTT. Its protein is CASSDGTATDTQYF.

The J gene is TRBJ1-6, the V gene TRBV5-5; no clear D. In germline, CDR1 is SGHKS, CDR2 YYEKEE (reference sequence). The length of the CDR3 is 14 residues. Trimming cost V 4 bases and J 6 bases, with 11 bases left between them. CDR3 nucleotides: TGTGCCAGCAGCACCGACGTGGTTAATTCACCCCTCCACTTT. Translation: CASSTDVVNSPLHF. The entire variable domain, with the rest obtained from reference TRBV5-5 and TRBJ1-6, is as follows: DAGVTQSPTHLIKTRGQQVTLRCSPISGHKSVSWYQQVLGQGPQFIFQYYEKEERGRGNFPDRFSARQFPNYSSELNVNALLLGDSALYLCASSTDVVNSPLHFGNGTRLTVT.